This TCR beta chain was sequenced in a study of T-cell reconstitution after alpha-beta-depleted transplantation in children. During its preparation, the TCRbeta library received unique molecular identifiers. MiXCR was run by TCRdb on the PCR reads, yielding one entry per CDR3 protein. Here the sample spans 240,000 or so distinct CDR3 sequences, approximately 12% being singletons. There are 14 residues in the CDR3. Trimming took off 7 bases at V and 2 bases at J, with 16 bases between the two ends. The germline gives CDR1 SQVTM, CDR2 ANQGSEA. There are many counts of this clonotype. This TCR derives from a human donor who donated a stem cell graft to a child with acute lymphoblastic leukemia. This chain uses TRBV29-1 with TRBJ2-3, with a tentative D call TRBD1 (6 bases). The source was PBMCs from the stem cell graft donor, collected from the stem cell graft. The CDR3 region is CSASSGALTDTQYF. The CDR3 DNA sequence: TGCAGCGCATCCTCAGGGGCCCTCACAGATACGCAGTATTTT.